This T cell receptor (beta chain) stems from a study of blood T cell repertoires in COVID-19. Overall study context: Acute-phase and convalescent COVID-19 samples originated in the United States, Italy and Spain. From T cells, B-cell-depleted T cells, or PBMCs came the material, which was cDNA or gDNA.

Germline-derived CDR1 and CDR2 are SGHDT and YYEEEE. After removal of 4 bases from V and 5 bases from J, the junction contained 9 bases not matched to a gene. This CDR3 comprises 15 residues. In the authors' workflow: Estimates of nucleated cell counts were drawn from the amplification of reference gene primers. Clones were read by immunoSEQ multiplex PCR, and TCRdb kept only the in-frame ones, dropping some. Clone size and V and J calls were adopted from that table, with D and trimming inferred from the DNA. This table has around 700,000 clones, more than 80% appearing once. The V gene is TRBV5-6, the J gene TRBJ1-1; 9 nucleotides align to TRBD1. The material sequenced was peripheral blood. The clonotype comes from a woman in her late teens or twenties with acute or convalescent COVID-19. The CDR3 nucleotides are TGTGCCAGCAGCCCCTCGGGACAGGGCCGGACTGAAGCTTTCTTT. As protein: CASSPSGQGRTEAFF.